This T cell receptor beta chain comes out of a study of blood T cell repertoires in COVID-19. Study-wide context: Samples representing acute and convalescent COVID-19 were sourced from the United States, Italy and Spain. Nucleic acid was either cDNA or gDNA, and it came from T cells, B-cell-depleted T cells, or PBMCs.

Germline V lookup: CDR1 ENHRY, CDR2 SYGVKD. The V end lost 6 bases, the J end lost 0 bases, and 12 bases lay between the germline ends. The CDR3 length is 15 residues. Study processing details: By means of reference gene primer amplification, nucleated cell counts were estimated. Measured with immunoSEQ multiplex PCR; TCRdb has only the in-frame clones, and not every one. Clone size and the V and J calls come from that table; the DNA yielded D and trimming. This repertoire shows about 94,000 clones, around 86% found once; its top ten account for less than 5%. V and J are TRBV10-3 and TRBJ1-3, with D perhaps matching TRBD1 (6 bases). The sequence was collected from a woman aged 80 or over with acute or convalescent COVID-19. The sequencing sample was made of peripheral blood. This chain's CDR3 is CAISLTGPSGNTIYF. The CDR3 DNA reads as TGTGCCATCAGCTTAACAGGGCCCTCTGGAAACACCATATATTTT.